Shown below are 9 T cell receptor beta chains from a single sample sequenced in a study of blood T cell repertoires in COVID-19. TCRdb's table, derived via immunoSEQ multiplex PCR, lists solely in-frame clones and lacks some. The sample lists about 71,000 clones, just over 85% occurring once. The sequenced sample was peripheral blood. These receptors were obtained from a man under 40 with acute or convalescent COVID-19.

This clone has just one count. V is TRBV5-4 and J is TRBJ1-1; tentative D call: TRBD1 (5 bases). Germline-derived CDR1 and CDR2 are SGHNT and YYREEE (reference sequence). CDR3 size: 13 residues. Trimming stripped 2 bases from V and 8 bases from J, with 13 bases between. CDR3 bases: TGTGCCAGCAGCTTTAAGGGGCGAGCAGAAGCTTTCTTT. Encoded protein: CASSFKGRAEAFF.

This clone was counted once. The V and J genes are TRBV27 and TRBJ1-5, with D possibly TRBD1 on 5 matching bases. CDR3 length equals 14 residues. V lost 6 bases and J lost 3, with 12 bases in between. Looked up from germline, CDR1 is MNHEY and CDR2 is SMNVEV (reference sequence). CDR3 protein: CASSLGGTNQPQHF. CDR3 coding DNA: TGTGCCAGCAGCCTCGGGGGAACCAATCAGCCCCAGCATTTT.

This clone came up once. The chain links TRBV18 to TRBJ1-2, with D perhaps TRBD1 (5 bases). Germline V gene data show CDR1 as KGHSH and CDR2 as LQKENI. The CDR3 is made up of 13 amino acids. Trimming removed 1 base at V and 2 bases at J, with 5 bases between. The CDR3 sequence is CASSPQGNYGYTF. CDR3 DNA: TGTGCCAGCTCACCACAGGGGAACTATGGCTACACCTTC.

This clone was seen a single time. This sequence joins TRBV4-2 and TRBJ2-2; 9 bases align to TRBD2. This CDR3 has 15 residues. V shed 0 bases, J shed 6 bases, and the junction held 2 bases outside the gene matches. The germline gives CDR1 LGHNA, CDR2 YNFKEQ. CDR3 in amino acids: CASSQERGGPGELFF. The CDR3 DNA sequence: TGTGCCAGCAGCCAAGAGCGGGGGGGGCCCGGGGAGCTGTTTTTT.

The gene calls are TRBV7-2 and TRBJ2-1; TRBD2 aligns across 7 bases. CDR3 length: 13 residues. Trimming cost V 5 bases and J 7 bases; bases outside gene matches: 5. Per the germline V gene, CDR1 is SGHTA and CDR2 is FQGNSA. The CDR3 loop is CASSRTRGNEQFF. CDR3 nucleotides: TGTGCCAGCAGCCGGACTAGAGGAAATGAGCAGTTCTTC.

The chain couples TRBV9 to TRBJ1-1; maybe TRBD1 (5 bases). The germline gives CDR1 SGDLS, CDR2 YYNGEE. The CDR3 is made up of 13 amino acids. V was pared by 7 bases and J by 1 base, with 11 bases between. The CDR3 loop reads CASAKTGNTEAFF. The CDR3 DNA reads as TGTGCCAGCGCAAAAACAGGGAACACTGAAGCTTTCTTT.

The genes are TRBV10-3 and TRBJ1-4; 10 nucleotides line up with TRBD1. Per the germline V gene, CDR1 is ENHRY and CDR2 is SYGVKD. The CDR3 totals 13 residues. Trimming at V came to 10 bases and at J to 6 bases, leaving 5 bases not matched to a gene. CDR3 sequence: CATAGTGDEKLFF. For the CDR3, the DNA is TGTGCCACGGCCGGGACAGGGGATGAAAAACTGTTTTTT.

This clone has more than one count but fewer than ten. The gene calls are TRBV5-1 and TRBJ1-6, with TRBD1 as a possible D gene (6 bases). V lost 0 bases, J lost 10 bases, and 14 bases lay in between. Germline V lookup: CDR1 SGHRS, CDR2 YFSETQ. The CDR3 is made up of 15 amino acids. The CDR3 DNA is TGCGCCAGCAGCTTGGAGGGGGGGGCGCGATCACCCCTCCACTTT. Translating it yields CASSLEGGARSPLHF.

CDR3 sequence: CSASSGLAGINEQFF. CDR3 in DNA: TGCAGTGCTAGTTCGGGACTAGCGGGAATCAATGAGCAGTTCTTC. J is TRBJ2-1 and V is TRBV20-1, with TRBD2 matching over 13 bases. V was clipped by 3 bases and J by 6 bases; unmatched bases: 5. Germline values: CDR1 DFQATT, CDR2 SNEGSKA (reference sequence). This CDR3 is 15 amino acids long.